The entry below gives a single TCR beta chain sequence along with its context. Other DNA sequences of this sample code for an identical CDR3. The assay was immunoSEQ multiplex PCR, and TCRdb's table has in-frame clones only and misses some. The data show 140,000 or so clones, 88% seen once. The data are from a study of blood T cell repertoires in COVID-19. For the study at large: In each case, the material was cDNA or gDNA derived from T cells, B-cell-depleted T cells, or PBMCs.

This TCR came from a human donor with COVID-19, enrolled during active disease. The donor label of this sample is uncertain. The sequenced sample was peripheral blood.

The CDR3 DNA is TGCGCCAGCAGCTTTAGCGGGAGCTCCTACAATGAGCAGTTCTTC. It codes for CASSFSGSSYNEQFF. The V call is TRBV5-1, the J call TRBJ2-1; TRBD2 matches 9 bases. Germline assignment: CDR1 SGHRS and CDR2 YFSETQ. The CDR3 is 15 residues long. V gave up 2 bases and J gave up 0 bases; unmatched junction bases: 0.